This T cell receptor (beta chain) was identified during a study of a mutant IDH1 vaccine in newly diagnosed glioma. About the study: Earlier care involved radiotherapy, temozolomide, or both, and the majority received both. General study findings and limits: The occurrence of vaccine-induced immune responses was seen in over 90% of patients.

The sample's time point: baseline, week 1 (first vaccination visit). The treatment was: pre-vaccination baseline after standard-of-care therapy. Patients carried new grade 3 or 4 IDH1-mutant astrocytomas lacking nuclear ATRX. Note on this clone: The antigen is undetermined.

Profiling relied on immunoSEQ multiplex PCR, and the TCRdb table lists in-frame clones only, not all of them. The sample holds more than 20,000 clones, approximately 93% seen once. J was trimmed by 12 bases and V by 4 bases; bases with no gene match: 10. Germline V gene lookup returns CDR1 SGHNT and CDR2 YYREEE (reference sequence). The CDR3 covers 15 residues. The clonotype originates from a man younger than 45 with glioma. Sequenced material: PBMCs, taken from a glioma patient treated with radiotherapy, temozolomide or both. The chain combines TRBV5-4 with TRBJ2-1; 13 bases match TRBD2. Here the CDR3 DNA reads TGTGCCAGCAGCGGAGGACTAGCGGGGGCTCTGGGGCAGTTCTTC. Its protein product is CASSGGLAGALGQFF.